This paragraph covers one T cell receptor (beta chain) sequence. V was cut by 1 base and J by 1 base, with 8 bases left in between. The CDR3 loop spans 15 amino acids. In germline, CDR1 is SGDLS, CDR2 YYNGEE. This entry is derived from a study of cytomegalovirus exposure and HLA in healthy donors. Use of 60 Vbeta and 13 Jbeta primers characterized the PCR. Libraries were prepared by immunoSEQ multiplex PCR; TCRdb keeps only in-frame clonotypes and omits some of them. Of over 150,000 clones listed, 84% are singletons. Sequenced material: PBMCs. This clonotype was sampled from a girl aged 5-17 years in good health and CMV-seropositive. The genes are TRBV9 and TRBJ2-2; D unclear. CDR3 nucleotides: TGTGCCAGCAGCGTACAGGCATTGAACACCGGGGAGCTGTTTTTT. As protein: CASSVQALNTGELFF.